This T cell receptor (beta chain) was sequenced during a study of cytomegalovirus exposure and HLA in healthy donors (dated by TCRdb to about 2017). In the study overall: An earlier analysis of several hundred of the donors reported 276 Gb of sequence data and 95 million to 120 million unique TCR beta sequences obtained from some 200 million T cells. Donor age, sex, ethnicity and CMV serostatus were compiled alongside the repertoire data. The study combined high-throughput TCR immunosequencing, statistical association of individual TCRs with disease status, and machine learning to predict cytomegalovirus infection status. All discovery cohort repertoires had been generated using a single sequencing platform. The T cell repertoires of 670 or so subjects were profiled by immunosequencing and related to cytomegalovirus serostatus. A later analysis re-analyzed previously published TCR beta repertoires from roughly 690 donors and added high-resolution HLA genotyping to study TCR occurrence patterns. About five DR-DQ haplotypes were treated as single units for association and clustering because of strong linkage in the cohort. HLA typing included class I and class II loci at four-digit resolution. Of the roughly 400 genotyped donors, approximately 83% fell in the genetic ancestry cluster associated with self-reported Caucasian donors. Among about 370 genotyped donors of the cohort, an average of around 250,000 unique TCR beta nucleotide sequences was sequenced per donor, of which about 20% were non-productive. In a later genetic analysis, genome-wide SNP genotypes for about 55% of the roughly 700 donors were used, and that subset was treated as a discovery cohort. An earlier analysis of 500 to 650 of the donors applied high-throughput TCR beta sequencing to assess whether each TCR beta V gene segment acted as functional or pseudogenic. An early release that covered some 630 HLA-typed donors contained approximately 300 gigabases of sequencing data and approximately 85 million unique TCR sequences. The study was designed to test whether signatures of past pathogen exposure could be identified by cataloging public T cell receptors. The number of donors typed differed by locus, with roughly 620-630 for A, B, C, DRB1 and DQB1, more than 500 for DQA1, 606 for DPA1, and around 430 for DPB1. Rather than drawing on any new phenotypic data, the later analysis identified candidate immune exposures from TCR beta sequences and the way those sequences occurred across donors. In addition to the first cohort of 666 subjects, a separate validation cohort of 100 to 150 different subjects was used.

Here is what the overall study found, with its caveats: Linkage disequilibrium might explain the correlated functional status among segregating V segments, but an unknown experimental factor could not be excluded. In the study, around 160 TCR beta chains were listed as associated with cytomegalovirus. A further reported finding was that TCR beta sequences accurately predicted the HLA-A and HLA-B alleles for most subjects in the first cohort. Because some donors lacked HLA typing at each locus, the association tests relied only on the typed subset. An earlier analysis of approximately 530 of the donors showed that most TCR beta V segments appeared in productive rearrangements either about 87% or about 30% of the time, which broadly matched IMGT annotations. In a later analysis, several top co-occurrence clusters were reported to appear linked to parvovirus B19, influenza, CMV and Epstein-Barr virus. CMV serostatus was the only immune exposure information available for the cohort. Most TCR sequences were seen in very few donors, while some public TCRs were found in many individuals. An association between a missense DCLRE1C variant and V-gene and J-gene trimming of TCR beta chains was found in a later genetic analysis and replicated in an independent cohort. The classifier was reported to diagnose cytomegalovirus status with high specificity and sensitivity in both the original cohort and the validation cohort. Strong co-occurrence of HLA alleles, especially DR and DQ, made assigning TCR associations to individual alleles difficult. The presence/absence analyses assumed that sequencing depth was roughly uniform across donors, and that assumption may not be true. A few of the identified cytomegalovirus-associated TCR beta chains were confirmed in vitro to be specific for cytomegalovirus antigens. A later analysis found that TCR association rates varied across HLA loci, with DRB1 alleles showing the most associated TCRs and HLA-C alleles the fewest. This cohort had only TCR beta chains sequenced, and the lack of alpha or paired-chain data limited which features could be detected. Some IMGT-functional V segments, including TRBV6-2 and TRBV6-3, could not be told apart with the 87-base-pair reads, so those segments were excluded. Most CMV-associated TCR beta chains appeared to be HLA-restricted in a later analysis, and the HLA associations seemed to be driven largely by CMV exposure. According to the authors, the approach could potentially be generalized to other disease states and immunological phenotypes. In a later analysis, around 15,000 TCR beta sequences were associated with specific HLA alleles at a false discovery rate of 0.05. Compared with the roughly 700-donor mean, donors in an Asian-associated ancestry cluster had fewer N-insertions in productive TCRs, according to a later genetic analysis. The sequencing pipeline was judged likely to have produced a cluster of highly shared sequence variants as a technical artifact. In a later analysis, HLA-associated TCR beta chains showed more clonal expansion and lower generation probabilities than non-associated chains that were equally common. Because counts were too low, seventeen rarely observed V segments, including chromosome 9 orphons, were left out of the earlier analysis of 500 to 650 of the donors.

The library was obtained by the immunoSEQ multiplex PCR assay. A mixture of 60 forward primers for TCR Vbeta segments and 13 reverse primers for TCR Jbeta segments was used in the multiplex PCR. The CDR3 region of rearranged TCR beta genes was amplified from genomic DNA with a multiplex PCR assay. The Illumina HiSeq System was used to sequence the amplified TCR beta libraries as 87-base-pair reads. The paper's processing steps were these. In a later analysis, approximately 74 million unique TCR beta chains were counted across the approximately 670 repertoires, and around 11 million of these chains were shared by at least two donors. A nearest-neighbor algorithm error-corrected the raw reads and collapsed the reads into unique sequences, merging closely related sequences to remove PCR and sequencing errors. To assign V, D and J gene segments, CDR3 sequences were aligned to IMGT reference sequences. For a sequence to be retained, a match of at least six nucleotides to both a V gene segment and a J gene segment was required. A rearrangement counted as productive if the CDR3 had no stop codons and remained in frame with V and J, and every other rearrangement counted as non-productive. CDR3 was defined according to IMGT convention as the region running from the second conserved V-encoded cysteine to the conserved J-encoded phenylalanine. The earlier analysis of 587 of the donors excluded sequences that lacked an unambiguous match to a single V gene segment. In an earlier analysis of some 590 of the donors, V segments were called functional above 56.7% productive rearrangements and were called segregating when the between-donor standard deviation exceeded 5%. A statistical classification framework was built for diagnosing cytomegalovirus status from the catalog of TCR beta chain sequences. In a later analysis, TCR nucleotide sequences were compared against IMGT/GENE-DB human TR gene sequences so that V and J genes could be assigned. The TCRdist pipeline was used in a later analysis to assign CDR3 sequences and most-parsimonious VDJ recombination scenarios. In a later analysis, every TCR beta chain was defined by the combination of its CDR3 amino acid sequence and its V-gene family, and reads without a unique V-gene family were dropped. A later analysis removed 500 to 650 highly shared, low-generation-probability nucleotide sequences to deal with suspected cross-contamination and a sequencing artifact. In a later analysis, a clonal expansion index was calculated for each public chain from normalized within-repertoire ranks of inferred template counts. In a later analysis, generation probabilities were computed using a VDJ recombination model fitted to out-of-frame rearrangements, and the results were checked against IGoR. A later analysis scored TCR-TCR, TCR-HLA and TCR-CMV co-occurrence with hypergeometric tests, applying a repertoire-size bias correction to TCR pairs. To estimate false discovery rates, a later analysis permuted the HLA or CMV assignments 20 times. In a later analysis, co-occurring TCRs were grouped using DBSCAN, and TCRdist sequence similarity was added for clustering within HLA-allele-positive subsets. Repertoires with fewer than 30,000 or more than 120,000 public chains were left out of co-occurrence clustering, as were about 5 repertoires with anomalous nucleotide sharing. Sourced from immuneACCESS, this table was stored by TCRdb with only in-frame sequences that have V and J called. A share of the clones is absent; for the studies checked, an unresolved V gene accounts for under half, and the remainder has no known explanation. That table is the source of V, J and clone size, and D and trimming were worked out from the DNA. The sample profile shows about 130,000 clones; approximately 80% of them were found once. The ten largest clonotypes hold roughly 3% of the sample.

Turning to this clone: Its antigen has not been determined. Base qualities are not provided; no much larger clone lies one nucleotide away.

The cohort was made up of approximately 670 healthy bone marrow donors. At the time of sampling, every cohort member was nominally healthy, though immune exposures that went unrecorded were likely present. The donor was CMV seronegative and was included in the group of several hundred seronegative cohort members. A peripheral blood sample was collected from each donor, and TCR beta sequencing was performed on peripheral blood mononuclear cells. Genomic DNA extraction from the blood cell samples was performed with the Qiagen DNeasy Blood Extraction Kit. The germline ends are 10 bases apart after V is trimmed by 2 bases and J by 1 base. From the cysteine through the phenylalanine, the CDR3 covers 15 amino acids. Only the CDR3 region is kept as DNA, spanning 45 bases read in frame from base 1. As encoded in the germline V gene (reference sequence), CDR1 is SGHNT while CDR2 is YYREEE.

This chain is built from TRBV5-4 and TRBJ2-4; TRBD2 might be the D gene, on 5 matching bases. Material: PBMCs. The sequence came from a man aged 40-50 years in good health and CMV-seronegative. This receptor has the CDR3 CASSLAGVAKNIQYF. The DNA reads TGTGCCAGCAGCTTAGCCGGGGTTGCCAAAAACATTCAGTACTTC.